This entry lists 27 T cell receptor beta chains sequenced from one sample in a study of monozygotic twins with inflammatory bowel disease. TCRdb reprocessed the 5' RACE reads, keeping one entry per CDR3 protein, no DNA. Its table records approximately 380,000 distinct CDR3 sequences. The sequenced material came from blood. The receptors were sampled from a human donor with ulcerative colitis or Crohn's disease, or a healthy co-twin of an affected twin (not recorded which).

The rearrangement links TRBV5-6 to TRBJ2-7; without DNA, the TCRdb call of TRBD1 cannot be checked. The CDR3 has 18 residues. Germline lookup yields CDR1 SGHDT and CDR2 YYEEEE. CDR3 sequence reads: CASSLGVARWRFRYEQYF. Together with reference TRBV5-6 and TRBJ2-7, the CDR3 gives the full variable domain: DAGVTQSPTHLIKTRGQQVTLRCSPKSGHDTVSWYQQALGQGPQFIFQYYEEEERQRGNFPDRFSGHQFPNYSSELNVNALLLGDSALYLCASSLGVARWRFRYEQYFGPGTRLTVT.

CDR3 residues: CASSSPWDSYGYTF. The rearrangement uses TRBV12-3 or TRBV12-4 and TRBJ1-2; without DNA, the TCRdb call of TRBD1 cannot be checked. The CDR3 totals 14 residues.

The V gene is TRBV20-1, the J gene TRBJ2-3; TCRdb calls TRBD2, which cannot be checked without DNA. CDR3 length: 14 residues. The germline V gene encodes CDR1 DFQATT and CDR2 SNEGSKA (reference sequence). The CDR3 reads CSARASQSTDTQYF.

CDR3 sequence reads: CASSLTVATGNIQYF. The genes are TRBV7-3 and TRBJ2-4; checking the TCRdb D call of TRBD1 is not possible without DNA. The CDR3 length is 15 residues. The germline gives CDR1 SGHTA, CDR2 FQGTGA.

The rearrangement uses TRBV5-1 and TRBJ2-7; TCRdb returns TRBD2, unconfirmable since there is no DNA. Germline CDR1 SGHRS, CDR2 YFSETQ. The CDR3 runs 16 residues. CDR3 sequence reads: CASSLESGVEAYEQYF. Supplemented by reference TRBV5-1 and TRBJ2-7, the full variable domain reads KAGVTQTPRYLIKTRGQQVTLSCSPISGHRSVSWYQQTPGQGLQFLFEYFSETQRNKGNFPGRFSGRQFSNSRSEMNVSTLELGDSALYLCASSLESGVEAYEQYFGPGTRLTVT.

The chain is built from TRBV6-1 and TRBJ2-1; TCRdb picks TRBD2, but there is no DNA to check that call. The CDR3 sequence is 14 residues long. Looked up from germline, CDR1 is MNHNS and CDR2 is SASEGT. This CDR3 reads CASAFGGAANEQFF.

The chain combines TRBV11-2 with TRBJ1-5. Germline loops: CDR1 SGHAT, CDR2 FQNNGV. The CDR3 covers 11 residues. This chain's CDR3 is CASSNVGPQHF.

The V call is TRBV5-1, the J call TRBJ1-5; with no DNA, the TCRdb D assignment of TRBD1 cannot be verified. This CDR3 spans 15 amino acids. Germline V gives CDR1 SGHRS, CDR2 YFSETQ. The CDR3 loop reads CASSSAGGRNQPQHF.

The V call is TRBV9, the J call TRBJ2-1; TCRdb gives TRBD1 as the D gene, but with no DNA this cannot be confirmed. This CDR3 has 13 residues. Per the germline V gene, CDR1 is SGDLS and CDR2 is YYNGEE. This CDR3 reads CASSVRQYNEQFF. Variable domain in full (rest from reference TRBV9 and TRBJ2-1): DSGVTQTPKHLITATGQRVTLRCSPRSGDLSVYWYQQSLDQGLQFLIQYYNGEERAKGNILERFSAQQFPDLHSELNLSSLELGDSALYFCASSVRQYNEQFFGPGTRLTVL.

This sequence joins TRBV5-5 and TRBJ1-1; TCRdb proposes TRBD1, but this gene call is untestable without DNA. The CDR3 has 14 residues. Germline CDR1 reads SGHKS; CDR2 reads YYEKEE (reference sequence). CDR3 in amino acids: CASSPDRGRQGAFF.

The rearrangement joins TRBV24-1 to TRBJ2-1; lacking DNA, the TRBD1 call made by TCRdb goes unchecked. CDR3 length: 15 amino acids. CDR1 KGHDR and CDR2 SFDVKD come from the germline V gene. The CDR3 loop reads CATSEGGVSYNEQFF.

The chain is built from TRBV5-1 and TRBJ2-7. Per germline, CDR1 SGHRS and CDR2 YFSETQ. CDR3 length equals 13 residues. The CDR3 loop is CASSLAPVGEQYF.

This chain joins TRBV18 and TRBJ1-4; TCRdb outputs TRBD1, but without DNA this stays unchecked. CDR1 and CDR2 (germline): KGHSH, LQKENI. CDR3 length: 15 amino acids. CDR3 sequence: CASSPLTGTNEKLFF.

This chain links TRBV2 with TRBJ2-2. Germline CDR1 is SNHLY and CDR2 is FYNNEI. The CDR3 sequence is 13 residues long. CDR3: CASSGSPTGELFF.

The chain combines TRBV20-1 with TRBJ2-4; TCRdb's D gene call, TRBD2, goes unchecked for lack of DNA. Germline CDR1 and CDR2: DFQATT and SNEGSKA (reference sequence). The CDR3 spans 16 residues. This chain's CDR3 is CSARRVTSGAKNIQYF.

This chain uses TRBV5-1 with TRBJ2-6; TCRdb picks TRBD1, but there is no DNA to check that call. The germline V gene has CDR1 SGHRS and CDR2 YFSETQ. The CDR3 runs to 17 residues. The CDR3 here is CASSSGTGPSGANVLTF.

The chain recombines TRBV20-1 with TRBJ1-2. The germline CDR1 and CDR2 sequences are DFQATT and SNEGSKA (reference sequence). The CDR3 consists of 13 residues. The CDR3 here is CSARDQRGYGYTF.

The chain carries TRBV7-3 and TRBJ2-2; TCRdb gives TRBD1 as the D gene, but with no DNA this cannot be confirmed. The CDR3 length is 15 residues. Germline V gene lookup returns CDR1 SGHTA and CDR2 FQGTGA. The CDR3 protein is CASSLAGFNTGELFF.

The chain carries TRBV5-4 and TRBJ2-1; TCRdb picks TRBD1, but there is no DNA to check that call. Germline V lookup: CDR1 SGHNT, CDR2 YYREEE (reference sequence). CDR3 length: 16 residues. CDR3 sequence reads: CASSSKTGSSYNEQFF.

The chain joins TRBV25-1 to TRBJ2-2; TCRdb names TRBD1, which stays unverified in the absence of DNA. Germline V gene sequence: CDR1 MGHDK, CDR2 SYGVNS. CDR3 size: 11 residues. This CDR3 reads CASRGPGELFF. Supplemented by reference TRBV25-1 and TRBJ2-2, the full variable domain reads EADIYQTPRYLVIGTGKKITLECSQTMGHDKMYWYQQDPGMELHLIHYSYGVNSTEKGDLSSESTVSRIRTEHFPLTLESARPSHTSQYLCASRGPGELFFGEGSRLTVL.

The CDR3 loop is CASSFSAGNTGELFF. The chain has TRBV7-3 and TRBJ2-2. This CDR3 is built from 15 residues. CDR1 and CDR2 (germline): SGHTA, FQGTGA. Using reference TRBV7-3 and TRBJ2-2 for the parts outside the CDR3, the full variable domain is GAGVSQTPSNKVTEKGKYVELRCDPISGHTALYWYRQSLGQGPEFLIYFQGTGAADDSGLPNDRFFAVRPEGSVSTLKIQRTERGDSAVYLCASSFSAGNTGELFFGEGSRLTVL.

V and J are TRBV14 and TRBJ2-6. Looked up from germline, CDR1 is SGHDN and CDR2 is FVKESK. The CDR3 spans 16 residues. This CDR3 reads CASSPFGGSGANVLTF.

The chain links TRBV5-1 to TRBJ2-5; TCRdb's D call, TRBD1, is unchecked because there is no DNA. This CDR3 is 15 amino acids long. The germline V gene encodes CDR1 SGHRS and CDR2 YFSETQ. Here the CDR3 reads CASSLLRGGEETQYF.

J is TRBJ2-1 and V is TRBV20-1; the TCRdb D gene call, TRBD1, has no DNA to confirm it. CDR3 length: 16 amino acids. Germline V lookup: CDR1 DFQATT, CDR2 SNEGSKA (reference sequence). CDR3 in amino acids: CSASPRALETYNEQFF.

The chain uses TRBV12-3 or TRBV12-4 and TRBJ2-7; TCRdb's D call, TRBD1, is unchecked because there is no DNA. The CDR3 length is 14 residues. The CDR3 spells CASSRPGGPYEQYF.

This CDR3 reads CASSYSVVRRNTEAFF. This sequence joins TRBV6-5 and TRBJ1-1; TCRdb proposes TRBD1, but this gene call is untestable without DNA. This CDR3 region has 16 residues. Germline lookup yields CDR1 MNHEY and CDR2 SVGAGI.

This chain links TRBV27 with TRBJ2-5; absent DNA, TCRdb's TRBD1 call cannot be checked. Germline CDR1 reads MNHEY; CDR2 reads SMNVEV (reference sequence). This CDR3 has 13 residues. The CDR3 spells CASSDRPGETQYF.